These 27 T cell receptor beta chains originate from one sample sequenced in a study of blood T cell repertoires in COVID-19. The assay was immunoSEQ multiplex PCR, and TCRdb's table has in-frame clones only and misses some. The sample records 120,000 to 150,000 clones, around nine tenths being singletons. The sample comprised peripheral blood. The receptors come from a human donor in a cohort sampled during active COVID-19.

The chain carries TRBV30 and TRBJ1-1, with 11 bases that match TRBD1. Germline trimming cut 8 bases from V and 5 bases from J; bases unmatched to any gene: 7. The CDR3 is made up of 13 amino acids. The germline V gene has CDR1 GTSNPN and CDR2 SVGIG (reference sequence). The CDR3 is CAGGQGAGTEAFF. The DNA of the CDR3 is TGTGCCGGAGGACAGGGGGCTGGGACTGAAGCTTTCTTT.

The J gene is TRBJ1-2, the V gene TRBV5-1, with D possibly matching TRBD1 (6 bases). V was shortened by 2 bases and J by 0 bases, with 14 bases between the two germline ends. The CDR3 loop spans 16 amino acids. Germline V gene lookup returns CDR1 SGHRS and CDR2 YFSETQ. CDR3 coding DNA: TGCGCCAGCAGCTTCACCACGGGGACAACTAACTATGGCTACACCTTC. Translation gives CASSFTTGTTNYGYTF.

The V and J genes are TRBV3-1 (or the pseudogene TRBV3-2) and TRBJ2-2; 9 bases are shared with TRBD1. After removal of 8 bases from V and 6 bases from J, the junction contained 7 bases not matched to a gene. From germline, CDR1 is LGHDT and CDR2 YNNKEL (reference sequence). The CDR3 consists of 14 residues. CDR3 sequence: CASGPRDRAGELFF. In DNA form, the CDR3 reads TGTGCCAGCGGACCCCGGGACAGGGCCGGGGAGCTGTTTTTT.

The CDR3: CASSIPGKGGGYEQYF. The CDR3, as DNA: TGTGCCAGTAGTATACCGGGAAAGGGCGGTGGATACGAGCAGTACTTC. The chain couples TRBV19 to TRBJ2-7; possible D gene TRBD2, 5 bases. Germline lookup yields CDR1 LNHDA and CDR2 SQIVND (reference sequence). There are 16 residues in the CDR3. V was cut by 2 bases and J by 4 bases, with 18 bases left in between. The whole variable domain, filled in from reference TRBV19 and TRBJ2-7, reads DGGITQSPKYLFRKEGQNVTLSCEQNLNHDAMYWYRQDPGQGLRLIYYSQIVNDFQKGDIAEGYSVSREKKESFPLTVTSAQKNPTAFYLCASSIPGKGGGYEQYFGPGTRLTVT.

The chain employs TRBV7-6 and TRBJ2-1; 10 nucleotides agree with TRBD1. Per the germline V gene, CDR1 is SGHVS and CDR2 is FNYEAQ. The CDR3 loop spans 16 amino acids. The V gene end was trimmed by 3 bases and the J gene end by 2 bases; junction bases not matched to a gene: 4. CDR3 DNA sequence: TGTGCCAGCAGCTTCGGGGGACAGGGGCCCTACAATGAGCAGTTCTTC. This translates into CASSFGGQGPYNEQFF.

This rearrangement joins TRBV6-4 to TRBJ2-1, with 10 nucleotides matching TRBD1. Germline V lookup: CDR1 MRHNA, CDR2 SNTAGT. The CDR3 spans 13 residues. With V trimmed by 4 bases and J by 7 bases, 1 base remained unmatched. CDR3 bases: TGTGCCAGCAGTGCGGGACAGGGGAATGAGCAGTTCTTC. Amino acid sequence: CASSAGQGNEQFF.

This clone turned up a few times. The chain carries TRBV18 and TRBJ1-1; D perhaps matches TRBD1 (6 bases). The CDR3 totals 15 residues. Germline V CDR1 and CDR2: KGHSH, LQKENI. V dropped 4 bases and J dropped 1 base, with 13 bases sitting between them. In DNA, the CDR3 is TGTGCCAGCTCACGTTCGACAGGCCAGAACACTGAAGCTTTCTTT. Encoded protein: CASSRSTGQNTEAFF. The variable domain in full, completed from reference TRBV18 and TRBJ1-1, reads NAGVMQNPRHLVRRRGQEARLRCSPMKGHSHVYWYRQLPEEGLKFMVYLQKENIIDESGMPKERFSAEFPKEGPSILRIQQVVRGDSAAYFCASSRSTGQNTEAFFGQGTRLTVV.

This chain links TRBV24-1 with TRBJ1-2; 9 positions agree with TRBD1. J gave up 5 bases and V 9 bases, and 24 bases lay outside the gene matches. Looked up from germline, CDR1 is KGHDR and CDR2 is SFDVKD. This CDR3 comprises 19 residues. DNA for the CDR3: TGTGCCACCTTATCCCCCCTTATCCGGGACAGGGCCGCCACTTATGGCTACACCTTC. This encodes CATLSPLIRDRAATYGYTF.

V and J are TRBV5-1 and TRBJ2-3, with 9 bases identical to TRBD1. Looked up from germline, CDR1 is SGHRS and CDR2 is YFSETQ. V was pared by 4 bases and J by 6 bases, with 12 bases of the junction left unmatched. CDR3 length equals 16 residues. As DNA, the CDR3 is TGCGCCAGCAGCCGCGGAACAGGGGGCGTTATTGATACGCAGTATTTT. Amino acid sequence: CASSRGTGGVIDTQYF.

J is TRBJ1-6 and V is TRBV6-5, with D unresolved. V was cut by 8 bases and J by 0 bases, with 11 bases left in between. The CDR3 has 15 amino acids. Germline lookup yields CDR1 MNHEY and CDR2 SVGAGI. CDR3 sequence: CASLRSSSYNSPLHF. In DNA, the CDR3 is TGTGCCAGCCTGCGGTCCAGCTCCTATAATTCACCCCTCCACTTT.

The V call is TRBV4-2, the J call TRBJ2-1; TRBD2 matches at 11 bases. The CDR3 runs to 15 residues. With V trimmed by 2 bases and J by 6 bases, 3 bases remained unmatched. CDR1 is LGHNA and CDR2 is YNFKEQ in the germline V gene. The CDR3 loop reads CASSQLAGGLNEQFF. The CDR3 DNA follows: TGTGCCAGCAGCCAACTAGCGGGGGGTCTCAATGAGCAGTTCTTC.

The chain uses TRBV18 and TRBJ2-7, with D possibly TRBD1 on 5 matching bases. Germline lookup yields CDR1 KGHSH and CDR2 LQKENI. The CDR3 is 14 residues long. Trimming cost V 3 bases and J 5 bases, with 14 bases left between them. The CDR3 sequence is CASSPLQGGHEQYF. CDR3 DNA: TGTGCCAGCTCACCCCTCCAGGGCGGCCACGAGCAGTACTTC. Full variable domain (outside the CDR3, taken from reference TRBV18 and TRBJ2-7): NAGVMQNPRHLVRRRGQEARLRCSPMKGHSHVYWYRQLPEEGLKFMVYLQKENIIDESGMPKERFSAEFPKEGPSILRIQQVVRGDSAAYFCASSPLQGGHEQYFGPGTRLTVT.

The J gene is TRBJ2-1, the V gene TRBV20-1, with D unresolved. This CDR3 is built from 10 residues. Trimming removed 3 bases from V and 9 bases from J, with 6 bases in between. The germline gives CDR1 DFQATT, CDR2 SNEGSKA (reference sequence). In nucleotides, the CDR3 is TGCAGTGCTAGTCTCGTTGAGCAGTTCTTC. Amino acid sequence: CSASLVEQFF.

The gene calls are TRBV7-2 and TRBJ2-1, with D possibly matching TRBD1 (6 bases). This CDR3 is 14 amino acids long. Germline V gene data show CDR1 as SGHTA and CDR2 as FQGNSA. V was cut by 5 bases and J by 4 bases, with 12 bases left in between. CDR3 amino acids: CASSIGQHYNEQFF. In DNA, the CDR3 is TGTGCCAGCAGCATAGGACAGCATTACAATGAGCAGTTCTTC.

CDR3 in amino acids: CASRGGGDSPLHF. The CDR3 DNA reads as TGTGCCAGCAGGGGGGGAGGGGATTCACCCCTCCACTTT. This rearrangement joins TRBV28 to TRBJ1-6; a possible D gene is TRBD1 (5 bases). This CDR3 has 13 amino acids. Germline V CDR1 and CDR2: MDHEN, SYDVKM. V lost 6 bases, J lost 8 bases, and 11 bases lay in between.

The chain links TRBV7-2 to TRBJ1-4; TRBD1 matches 7 bases. The germline V gene encodes CDR1 SGHTA and CDR2 FQGNSA. The junction had 3 bases not matched to a gene; V was cut back by 2 bases and J by 6 bases. CDR3 length: 14 residues. CDR3 sequence: CASSLNRGDEKLFF. The CDR3 DNA reads as TGTGCCAGCAGCTTAAACAGGGGAGATGAAAAACTGTTTTTT.

CDR3 region: CASSQDRNAYGYTF. CDR3 in DNA: TGTGCCAGCAGCCAGGACAGGAACGCCTATGGCTACACCTTC. The rearrangement joins TRBV5-6 to TRBJ1-2; 7 nucleotides match TRBD1. The CDR3 has 14 amino acids. Germline-derived CDR1 and CDR2 are SGHDT and YYEEEE. The J segment lost 4 bases and the V segment lost 4 bases, leaving 7 bases of the junction unmatched.

The gene calls are TRBV7-9 and TRBJ1-2, with D possibly matching TRBD1 (6 bases). Germline CDR1 is SEHNR and CDR2 is FQNEAQ (reference sequence). The length of the CDR3 is 13 residues. V was trimmed by 0 bases and J by 8 bases, leaving 10 bases between them. CDR3 sequence (DNA): TGTGCCAGCAGCTTAGCACAGGGCCTCGGCTACACCTTC. This encodes CASSLAQGLGYTF.

This chain links TRBV9 with TRBJ1-4; a weak D match, TRBD1 (6 bases). The CDR3 is 14 amino acids. Germline V CDR1 and CDR2: SGDLS, YYNGEE. V lost 4 bases, J lost 7 bases, and 14 bases lay in between. This CDR3 is CASSLTGMGEKLFF. The CDR3 DNA reads as TGTGCCAGCAGCCTCACAGGGATGGGTGAAAAACTGTTTTTT.

The CDR3: CATTPGTSDNEQFF. As DNA, the CDR3 is TGTGCCACGACACCCGGGACTAGCGACAATGAGCAGTTCTTC. V gene TRBV10-3 combines with J gene TRBJ2-1; 10 bases match TRBD2. This CDR3 comprises 14 residues. Germline V gene lookup returns CDR1 ENHRY and CDR2 SYGVKD. V was pared by 10 bases and J by 5 bases, with 8 bases of the junction left unmatched.

The rearrangement links TRBV6-2 or TRBV6-3 to TRBJ2-5; D is uncertain. The germline CDR1 and CDR2 sequences are MNHEY and SVGEGT. Between the trimmed V and J ends, which lost 6 bases and 0 bases, there was a span of 14 bases. The CDR3 runs to 15 residues. The chain's CDR3 is CASSSGGTYQETQYF. CDR3 DNA sequence: TGTGCCAGCAGCTCTGGCGGAACATACCAAGAGACCCAGTACTTC.

This chain uses TRBV7-2 with TRBJ2-3; 8 bases are shared with TRBD1. Trimming took 6 bases from V and 3 from J; bases not matched to a gene: 5. The germline V gene has CDR1 SGHTA and CDR2 FQGNSA. This CDR3 is 14 amino acids long. This chain's CDR3 is CASSDRGPTDTQYF. CDR3 bases: TGTGCCAGCAGTGACAGGGGCCCTACAGATACGCAGTATTTT.

The chain uses TRBV30 and TRBJ1-6, with D maybe TRBD1 (6 bases). CDR3 length equals 15 residues. Germline CDR1 and CDR2: GTSNPN and SVGIG (reference sequence). The V end lost 1 base, the J end lost 9 bases, and 16 bases lay between the germline ends. This chain's CDR3 is CAWSEVRGGGSPLHF. The CDR3, as DNA: TGTGCCTGGAGTGAAGTAAGAGGGGGGGGTTCACCCCTCCACTTT. Using reference TRBV30 and TRBJ1-6 for the parts outside the CDR3, the full variable domain is SQTIHQWPATLVQPVGSPLSLECTVEGTSNPNLYWYRQAAGRGLQLLFYSVGIGQISSEVPQNLSASRPQDRQFILSSKKLLLSDSGFYLCAWSEVRGGGSPLHFGNGTRLTVT.

V and J are TRBV5-1 and TRBJ2-7; D is perhaps TRBD1 (5 bases). CDR3 size: 14 residues. V shed 4 bases and J shed 3 bases, with 14 bases lying between them. The V gene's germline CDR1 is SGHRS and CDR2 YFSETQ. CDR3 DNA sequence: TGCGCCAGCAGCGCGGACAACTTCCTCTACGAGCAGTACTTC. It specifies CASSADNFLYEQYF.

The CDR3 sequence: CASSLVREETQYF. The CDR3 DNA reads TGCGCCAGCAGCTTGGTCCGAGAAGAGACCCAGTACTTC. The chain has TRBV5-1 and TRBJ2-5; D remains ambiguous. The CDR3 is 13 amino acids. The V end lost 0 bases, the J end lost 3 bases, and 6 bases lay between the germline ends. Germline V gene sequence: CDR1 SGHRS, CDR2 YFSETQ.

As DNA, the CDR3 is TGCAGCGTTGAATTTGGGCATGGCTACACCTTC. This encodes CSVEFGHGYTF. The rearrangement joins TRBV29-1 to TRBJ1-2; D ambiguous. The CDR3 loop spans 11 amino acids. Trimming took 2 bases from V and 6 from J, leaving 7 bases between them. CDR1 and CDR2 (germline): SQVTM, ANQGSEA.

The chain has TRBV7-8 and TRBJ2-5, with D possibly matching TRBD1 (6 bases). In germline, CDR1 is SGHVS, CDR2 FQNEAQ. The ends were cut back, 5 bases at V and 1 base at J, with 11 bases in the middle. This CDR3 has 14 amino acids. The CDR3 loop is CASSRGTTQETQYF. DNA for the CDR3: TGTGCCAGCAGCCGAGGGACAACCCAAGAGACCCAGTACTTC.